Listed below are T cell receptor beta chains from one sample, sequenced in a study of OX40 agonist ivuxolimab in advanced cancers. This table comes from immunoSEQ multiplex PCR, and its TCRdb copy is limited to in-frame clones, with some not included. The table lists just under 100,000 clones, approximately 94% of them singletons. Sequences were derived from CD4+ or CD8+ T cells sorted from blood, sampled in a trial of the OX40 agonist ivuxolimab. The receptors originated from an adult with an advanced solid tumor such as melanoma, head and neck, liver or kidney cancer. Both conserved end residues are part of each CDR3. The D gene is left open where the match is weak. A row's size may be missing; if present it is once, few, many or a size class.

V gene,D gene,clone size,J gene,CDR3 protein,CDR3 DNA
TRBV21-1,NA,NA,TRBJ1-4,CASRISDLATNEKLFF,TGTGCCAGCCGCATTTCGGACCTTGCAACTAATGAAAAACTGTTTTTT
TRBV6-6,TRBD1,NA,TRBJ2-1,CASSSPGTGLYEQFF,TGTGCCAGCAGTTCACCCGGGACAGGGCTTTATGAGCAGTTCTTC
TRBV7-9,NA,NA,TRBJ1-1,CASSLGFGQRATEAFF,TGTGCCAGCAGCCTAGGGTTCGGACAGCGGGCAACTGAAGCTTTCTTT
TRBV2,TRBD1,NA,TRBJ1-1,CASSQGQRRTEAFF,TGTGCCAGCAGTCAGGGACAGCGTAGGACTGAAGCTTTCTTT
TRBV27,NA,NA,TRBJ1-2,CASSRDGNGYTF,TGTGCCAGCAGTAGGGACGGGAATGGCTACACCTTC
TRBV19,TRBD1,NA,TRBJ2-4,CASLGGMENIQYF,TGTGCCAGTTTAGGGGGCATGGAGAACATTCAGTACTTC
TRBV5-6,NA,NA,TRBJ1-2,CASSIGGPGSNYGYTF,TGTGCCAGCAGCATTGGAGGTCCGGGGTCGAACTATGGCTACACCTTC
TRBV28,NA,NA,TRBJ1-1,CASSFAGRGSTEAFF,TGTGCCAGCAGTTTTGCAGGGCGTGGGAGCACTGAAGCTTTCTTT
TRBV7-8,TRBD1,NA,TRBJ2-7,CASSPRDRGLSDEQYF,TGTGCCAGCAGCCCTCGGGACAGGGGGCTTTCGGACGAGCAGTACTTC
TRBV11-2,TRBD1,NA,TRBJ2-7,CASSLQGALYEQYF,TGTGCCAGCAGCCTACAGGGGGCATTGTACGAGCAGTACTTC
TRBV5-1,TRBD1,NA,TRBJ2-3,CASSPGQATDTQYF,TGCGCCAGCAGCCCGGGACAGGCCACAGATACGCAGTATTTT
TRBV7-6,NA,NA,TRBJ2-7,CASSADQPTEQYF,TGTGCCAGCAGCGCGGACCAACCCACCGAGCAGTACTTC
TRBV5-8,NA,NA,TRBJ1-2,CASSLAVILNYGYTF,TGTGCCAGCAGCTTGGCGGTCATTCTTAACTATGGCTACACCTTC
TRBV18,TRBD1,NA,TRBJ2-2,CASSPRTGTGELFF,TGTGCCAGCTCACCAAGGACAGGGACCGGGGAGCTGTTTTTT
TRBV19,NA,few,TRBJ1-2,CASSLDRNYGYTF,TGTGCCAGTAGCTTGGACAGAAACTATGGCTACACCTTC
TRBV18,NA,NA,TRBJ1-1,CASSPRADTEAFF,TGTGCCAGCTCACCACGAGCGGACACTGAAGCTTTCTTT